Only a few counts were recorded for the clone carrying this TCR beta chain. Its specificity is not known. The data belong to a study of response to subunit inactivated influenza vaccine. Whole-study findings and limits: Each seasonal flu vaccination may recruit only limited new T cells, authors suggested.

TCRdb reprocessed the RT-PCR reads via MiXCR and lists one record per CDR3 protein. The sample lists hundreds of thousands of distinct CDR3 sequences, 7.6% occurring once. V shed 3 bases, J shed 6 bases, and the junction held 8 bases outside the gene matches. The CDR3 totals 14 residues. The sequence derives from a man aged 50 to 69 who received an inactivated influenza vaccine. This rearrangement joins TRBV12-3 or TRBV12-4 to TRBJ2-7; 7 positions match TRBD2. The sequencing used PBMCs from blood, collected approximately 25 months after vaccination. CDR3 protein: CASSFGGRGVEQYF. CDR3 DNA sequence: TGTGCCAGCAGTTTTGGAGGGAGGGGTGTCGAGCAGTACTTC.